Listed below are T cell receptor beta chains from one sample, sequenced in a study of cytomegalovirus exposure and HLA in healthy donors. TCRdb keeps only in-frame clones here, not all; method: immunoSEQ multiplex PCR. The repertoire holds about 200,000 clones, with approximately 80% as singletons. The sequenced sample consisted of PBMCs. These TCRs come from a male donor in good health and CMV-seronegative. CDR3s include the opening cysteine and the closing phenylalanine or tryptophan. Fields, in order: CDR3 length, V gene, D gene, J gene, clone size, CDR3 DNA, CDR3 protein. The D gene is left open where the match is weak. The size of a clone is reported for some rows only, either as once, few or many, or as a class for expanded clones.

CDR3 length: 14; V gene: TRBV15; D gene: -; J gene: TRBJ2-7; clone size: -; CDR3 DNA: TGTGCCACCAGCCGGCGGGGTGGGTCCTACGAGCAGTACTTC; CDR3 protein: CATSRRGGSYEQYF
CDR3 length: 12; V gene: TRBV25-1; D gene: -; J gene: TRBJ2-1; clone size: -; CDR3 DNA: TGTGCCAGCAGTGTATGGACATCCGAGCAGTTCTTC; CDR3 protein: CASSVWTSEQFF
CDR3 length: 15; V gene: TRBV28; D gene: TRBD1; J gene: TRBJ1-2; clone size: -; CDR3 DNA: TGTGCCAGCATCCCGCCGGACAGGGGGTACTATGGCTACACCTTC; CDR3 protein: CASIPPDRGYYGYTF
CDR3 length: 14; V gene: TRBV19; D gene: TRBD1; J gene: TRBJ2-5; clone size: -; CDR3 DNA: TGTGCCAGTAGGAATACAGGGGGCCAAGAGACCCAGTACTTC; CDR3 protein: CASRNTGGQETQYF
CDR3 length: 16; V gene: TRBV4-1; D gene: -; J gene: TRBJ2-7; clone size: -; CDR3 DNA: TGCGCCAGCAGCCAAGTCAAAGGAGGGCCTGGTGGCGAGCAGTACTTC; CDR3 protein: CASSQVKGGPGGEQYF
CDR3 length: 10; V gene: TRBV28; D gene: -; J gene: TRBJ1-1; clone size: -; CDR3 DNA: TGTGCCAGCTCCCGTCTCCAGGCTTTCTTT; CDR3 protein: CASSRLQAFF
CDR3 length: 17; V gene: TRBV10-2; D gene: TRBD1; J gene: TRBJ2-5; clone size: once; CDR3 DNA: TGCGCCAGCAGTGAGTCCGTCGGGACAGGGGTTCAAGAGACCCAGTACTTC; CDR3 protein: CASSESVGTGVQETQYF
CDR3 length: 15; V gene: TRBV2; D gene: -; J gene: TRBJ2-3; clone size: -; CDR3 DNA: TGTGCCAGCAGTTTTGACAGGACCAACACAGATACGCAGTATTTT; CDR3 protein: CASSFDRTNTDTQYF
CDR3 length: 14; V gene: TRBV27; D gene: -; J gene: TRBJ2-7; clone size: -; CDR3 DNA: TGTGCCAGCAGTTTGGGAGAACGGGTGTACGAGCAGTACTTC; CDR3 protein: CASSLGERVYEQYF
CDR3 length: 14; V gene: TRBV9; D gene: -; J gene: TRBJ2-5; clone size: -; CDR3 DNA: TGTGCCAGCAGCGCAGGGACACACCAAGAGACCCAGTACTTC; CDR3 protein: CASSAGTHQETQYF
CDR3 length: 15; V gene: TRBV11-2; D gene: -; J gene: TRBJ1-1; clone size: -; CDR3 DNA: TGTGCCAGCAGCTTACTCGTAGGGGCGGACACTGAAGCTTTCTTT; CDR3 protein: CASSLLVGADTEAFF
CDR3 length: 14; V gene: TRBV27; D gene: -; J gene: TRBJ1-1; clone size: -; CDR3 DNA: TGTGCCAGCAGTCCCGGACAGATGAACACTGAAGCTTTCTTT; CDR3 protein: CASSPGQMNTEAFF
CDR3 length: 15; V gene: TRBV6-4; D gene: -; J gene: TRBJ2-3; clone size: -; CDR3 DNA: TGTGCCAGCAAGGAGGCGGGGAGGTTCACAGATACGCAGTATTTT; CDR3 protein: CASKEAGRFTDTQYF
CDR3 length: 16; V gene: TRBV7-8; D gene: TRBD2; J gene: TRBJ2-7; clone size: -; CDR3 DNA: TGTGCCAGCAGCTTCGCCCCCGGAGCGGGAGGGGACGAGCAGTACTTC; CDR3 protein: CASSFAPGAGGDEQYF
CDR3 length: 15; V gene: TRBV7-9; D gene: TRBD1; J gene: TRBJ2-5; clone size: -; CDR3 DNA: TGTGCCAGCAGCTTAGCAGGACAGGGGCAAGAGACCCAGTACTTC; CDR3 protein: CASSLAGQGQETQYF
CDR3 length: 16; V gene: TRBV9; D gene: -; J gene: TRBJ1-1; clone size: -; CDR3 DNA: TGTGCCAGCAGCGTAGGGGTCGATGGCCTAGACACTGAAGCTTTCTTT; CDR3 protein: CASSVGVDGLDTEAFF
CDR3 length: 14; V gene: TRBV30; D gene: TRBD1; J gene: TRBJ1-3; clone size: -; CDR3 DNA: TGTGCCTCCGCCGGAGCAGGGGGAGGAAACACCATATATTTT; CDR3 protein: CASAGAGGGNTIYF
CDR3 length: 16; V gene: TRBV9; D gene: -; J gene: TRBJ2-7; clone size: -; CDR3 DNA: TGTGCCAGCAGCGTAGGTGAACAGGGTGAGCCCTACGAGCAGTACTTC; CDR3 protein: CASSVGEQGEPYEQYF
CDR3 length: 13; V gene: TRBV29-1; D gene: TRBD2; J gene: TRBJ2-5; clone size: -; CDR3 DNA: TGCAGCGTTGAACAGGGACTAAGAGGGACCCAGTACTTC; CDR3 protein: CSVEQGLRGTQYF
CDR3 length: 15; V gene: TRBV6-1; D gene: TRBD1; J gene: TRBJ1-5; clone size: -; CDR3 DNA: TGTGCCAGCAGTGACACAGGGGAGAACAATCAGCCCCAGCATTTT; CDR3 protein: CASSDTGENNQPQHF
CDR3 length: 14; V gene: TRBV9; D gene: -; J gene: TRBJ2-5; clone size: -; CDR3 DNA: -; CDR3 protein: CASSFGPGGETQYF
CDR3 length: 16; V gene: TRBV14; D gene: TRBD1; J gene: TRBJ2-7; clone size: -; CDR3 DNA: TGTGCCAGCAGCCCCCAATACGGGACAGTGACCTACGAGCAGTACTTC; CDR3 protein: CASSPQYGTVTYEQYF
CDR3 length: 13; V gene: TRBV5-1; D gene: TRBD2; J gene: TRBJ2-7; clone size: -; CDR3 DNA: TGCGCCAGCAGCTTGGTACGGGGGGACGAGCAGTACTTC; CDR3 protein: CASSLVRGDEQYF
CDR3 length: 15; V gene: TRBV28; D gene: -; J gene: TRBJ1-1; clone size: -; CDR3 DNA: TGTGCCAGCACCCTAGCGGTCCCGCCGAACACTGAAGCTTTCTTT; CDR3 protein: CASTLAVPPNTEAFF
CDR3 length: 15; V gene: TRBV29-1; D gene: -; J gene: TRBJ2-1; clone size: few; CDR3 DNA: TGCAGCGTTGAAGATCTGGGGCGACTCTACAATGAGCAGTTCTTC; CDR3 protein: CSVEDLGRLYNEQFF
CDR3 length: 12; V gene: TRBV28; D gene: -; J gene: TRBJ2-2; clone size: -; CDR3 DNA: TGTGCCAGCAGTTTTCGGTCCGGGGAGCTGTTTTTT; CDR3 protein: CASSFRSGELFF
CDR3 length: 14; V gene: TRBV5-1; D gene: -; J gene: TRBJ1-2; clone size: -; CDR3 DNA: TGCGCCAGCAGCTTGAAGGCAGGGGACTATGGCTACACCTTC; CDR3 protein: CASSLKAGDYGYTF
CDR3 length: 15; V gene: TRBV9; D gene: TRBD2; J gene: TRBJ2-1; clone size: -; CDR3 DNA: TGTGCCAGCAGCGTGCGACTAGCGGACTACAATGAGCAGTTCTTC; CDR3 protein: CASSVRLADYNEQFF
CDR3 length: 12; V gene: TRBV7-7; D gene: -; J gene: TRBJ2-1; clone size: -; CDR3 DNA: TGTGCCAGCAGCCCCCGTGGAGATGAGCAGTTCTTC; CDR3 protein: CASSPRGDEQFF
CDR3 length: 14; V gene: TRBV2; D gene: -; J gene: TRBJ2-6; clone size: few; CDR3 DNA: TGTGCCAGCAGTGAGTACTCTGGGGCCAACGTCCTGACTTTC; CDR3 protein: CASSEYSGANVLTF